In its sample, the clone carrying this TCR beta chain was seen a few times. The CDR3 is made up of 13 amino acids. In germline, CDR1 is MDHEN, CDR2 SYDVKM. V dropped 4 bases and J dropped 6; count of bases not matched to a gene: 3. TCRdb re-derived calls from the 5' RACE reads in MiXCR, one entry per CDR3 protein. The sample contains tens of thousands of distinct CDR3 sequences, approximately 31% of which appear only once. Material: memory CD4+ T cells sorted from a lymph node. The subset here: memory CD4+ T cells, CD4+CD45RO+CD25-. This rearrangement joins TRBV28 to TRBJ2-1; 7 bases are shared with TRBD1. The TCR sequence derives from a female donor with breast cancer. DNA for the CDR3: TGTGCCAGCAGTTATAGGGGGCTCAATGAGCAGTTCTTC. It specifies CASSYRGLNEQFF.